A selection of T cell receptor beta chains follows, all from one sample in a study of OX40 agonist ivuxolimab in advanced cancers. TCRdb's table, derived via immunoSEQ multiplex PCR, lists solely in-frame clones and lacks some. The sample has about 62,000 clones; roughly 82% are singletons. The material was CD4+ or CD8+ T cells sorted from blood, obtained in a trial of the OX40 agonist ivuxolimab. All receptors come from an adult with an advanced solid tumor such as melanoma, head and neck, liver or kidney cancer. Both conserved end residues are part of each CDR3. The order of the fields is J gene, clone size, V gene, D gene, CDR3 DNA, CDR3 protein. D genes are given only for firm matches. Some rows mark clone size as missing; the rest say once, few, many or name a class of expanded clone.

>TRBJ1-4|NA|TRBV4-1|NA
TGCGCCAGCAGCCTGGACATGGGATGGGGTGAAAAACTGTTTTTT
CASSLDMGWGEKLFF
>TRBJ2-7|NA|TRBV13|TRBD1
TGTGCCAGCGTTAAGGACAGGGACCACGAGCAGTACTTC
CASVKDRDHEQYF
>TRBJ2-1|NA|TRBV7-2|NA
TGTGCCAGCACCCTCTCTGGCGGCAACTCCTACAATGAGCAGTTCTTC
CASTLSGGNSYNEQFF
>TRBJ2-6|NA|TRBV11-2|NA
TGTGCCAGCAGCTTAGGTTCAGGCGGGGCCAACGTCCTGACTTTC
CASSLGSGGANVLTF
>TRBJ2-3|NA|TRBV2|NA
TGTGCCAGCAGAACGGGCGCAGATACGCAGTATTTT
CASRTGADTQYF
>TRBJ1-1|NA|TRBV19|NA
TGTGCCAGTAGTATAGATTCCCAGGGACCTTCCACTGAAGCTTTCTTT
CASSIDSQGPSTEAFF
>TRBJ1-2|NA|TRBV23-1|NA
TGCGCCAGCAGTCAATCCGGCAGGGCATATGGCTACACCTTC
CASSQSGRAYGYTF
>TRBJ2-3|NA|TRBV5-8|TRBD2
TGTGCCAGCAGCTTGGGAATGACTAGCGGGGGCACAGATACGCAGTATTTT
CASSLGMTSGGTDTQYF
>TRBJ2-2|NA|TRBV15|TRBD1
TGTGCCACCATGAGGACAGGGCAAACCGGGGAGCTGTTTTTT
CATMRTGQTGELFF
>TRBJ2-2|NA|TRBV4-2|NA
TGTGCCAGCAGCCAAGATCGCGGGAACACCGGGGAGCTGTTTTTT
CASSQDRGNTGELFF
>TRBJ1-1|NA|TRBV6-5|NA
TGTGCCAGCGGTAGGAATCCGAACACTGAAGCTTTCTTT
CASGRNPNTEAFF
>TRBJ1-2|NA|TRBV6-1|TRBD1
TGTGCCAGCAGGGCGGACAGGGGGGGATTTGGCTACACCTTC
CASRADRGGFGYTF
>TRBJ2-7|NA|TRBV4-2|NA
TGTGCCAGCAGCCAAGCTGACAGCTACGAGCAGTACTTC
CASSQADSYEQYF
>TRBJ2-3|NA|TRBV5-6|TRBD2
TGTGCCAGCAGCCAACCGGGACTATACCCGTATTTT
CASSQPGLYPYF
>TRBJ1-1|NA|TRBV14|NA
TGTGCCAGCAGCCAAGATTTGATGGACACTGAAGCTTTCTTT
CASSQDLMDTEAFF
>TRBJ2-3|NA|TRBV4-1|TRBD2
TGCGCCAGCAGCCAAGATGGAAGCGGGGGGTTCACAGATACGCAGTATTTT
CASSQDGSGGFTDTQYF
>TRBJ2-6|NA|TRBV5-6|TRBD1
TGTGCCAGCAGCTTGGTAGGACAGGGCCACTCTGGGGCCAACGTCCTGACTTTC
CASSLVGQGHSGANVLTF
>TRBJ1-6|NA|TRBV6-5|NA
TGTGCCAGCAGTTACTCGGGGGTGATGGCCCTCCACTTT
CASSYSGVMALHF
>TRBJ1-2|NA|TRBV5-6|NA
TGTGCCAGCAGCTTTATCTCAGAAGGGGGCTATGGCTACACCTTC
CASSFISEGGYGYTF
>TRBJ1-5|NA|TRBV2|NA
TGTGCCAGCAGTGTTGGAAGGGTTAGCAATCAGCCCCAGCATTTT
CASSVGRVSNQPQHF
>TRBJ1-5|NA|TRBV28|NA
TGTGCCAGCAGTTTATACAGGGCATCGGGACAGCCCCAGCATTTT
CASSLYRASGQPQHF
>TRBJ2-2|NA|TRBV9|TRBD2
TGTGCCAGCAGCGTAGGAGCGAGCGGGGGCTCGAACACCGGGGAGCTGTTTTTT
CASSVGASGGSNTGELFF
>TRBJ1-2|NA|TRBV5-1|NA
TGCGCCAGCAGCCCTACCGAGCTACGGGTCTATGGCTACACCTTC
CASSPTELRVYGYTF
>TRBJ2-5|NA|TRBV5-1|TRBD1
TGCGCCAGCAGCCGCACCCAGGGGGCTGGGGAGACCCAGTACTTC
CASSRTQGAGETQYF
>TRBJ1-1|NA|TRBV28|NA
TGTGCCAGCAGTCCACTGGGGGCCTCGAGGAACACTGAAGCTTTCTTT
CASSPLGASRNTEAFF
>TRBJ2-1|NA|TRBV7-8|NA
TGTGCCAGCAGCTTTGATATGTGGGCCATTGTCAATGAGCAGTTCTTC
CASSFDMWAIVNEQFF
>TRBJ1-2|many|TRBV4-3|TRBD1
TGCGCCAGCAGCCAAGAGAGCGGAACAGGGGGCGCGTCGGACGGCTACACCTTC
CASSQESGTGGASDGYTF
>TRBJ1-2|once|TRBV18|NA
TGTGCCAGCTCACCGCCCCTCGGGACGCATAACTATGGCTACACCTTC
CASSPPLGTHNYGYTF
>TRBJ2-5|NA|TRBV5-1|NA
TGCGCCAGCAGCTTGGGCGCAGTCCAAGAGACCCAGTACTTC
CASSLGAVQETQYF
>TRBJ1-1|NA|TRBV2|NA
TGTGCCAGCAGGAGACAGGACCCTGAAGCTTTCTTT
CASRRQDPEAFF
>TRBJ2-7|NA|TRBV6-1|TRBD1
TGTGCCAGCAGCATAAGACAGGGGGAGACCTACGAGCAGTACTTC
CASSIRQGETYEQYF
>TRBJ1-1|NA|TRBV6-5|NA
TGTGCCAGCACCCGGGTAGGGATGAACACTGAAGCTTTCTTT
CASTRVGMNTEAFF
>TRBJ2-1|NA|TRBV7-9|NA
TGTGCCAGCAGCTTAGTTTTAGGGATCTACAATGAGCAGTTCTTC
CASSLVLGIYNEQFF
>TRBJ2-5|NA|TRBV7-2|NA
TGTGCCAGCAGCATAAACCGACAGATTAAAGAGACCCAGTACTTC
CASSINRQIKETQYF
>TRBJ1-6|NA|TRBV9|TRBD1
TGTGCCAGCAGCCCCAACCAGGGGGCCCTGTATTCACCCCTCCACTTT
CASSPNQGALYSPLHF
>TRBJ2-7|NA|TRBV27|NA
TGTGCCAGCGATTGCCGACAGAACGCTTGCGAGCAGTACTTC
CASDCRQNACEQYF
>TRBJ1-4|once|TRBV6-6|TRBD1
TGTGCCAGCAGTTACCCCTCTGGACAGGGAGGCGAAAAACTGTTTTTT
CASSYPSGQGGEKLFF
>TRBJ2-1|NA|TRBV10-3|NA
TGTGCCATCCGGGAGAGGGGGAAATCATACAATGAGCAGTTCTTC
CAIRERGKSYNEQFF
>TRBJ1-2|NA|TRBV6-5|NA
TGTGCCAGCAGTTACTCGGAGACAATCTATGGCTACACCTTC
CASSYSETIYGYTF
>TRBJ2-1|NA|TRBV19|TRBD2
TGTGCCAGTAGTCCACGGGGGGGCAGGAATGAGCAGTTCTTC
CASSPRGGRNEQFF
>TRBJ2-1|NA|TRBV5-1|NA
TGCGCCAGCAGCTTGGCCGGGGGTATTGACTACAATGAGCAGTTCTTC
CASSLAGGIDYNEQFF
>TRBJ1-1|NA|TRBV18|TRBD1
TGTGCCAGCTCACCAAGACAGGGTGAAAACACTGAAGCTTTCTTT
CASSPRQGENTEAFF
>TRBJ1-2|NA|TRBV29-1|TRBD1
TGCAGCGTGGCGGGGACAGGGCATAGCTACACCTTC
CSVAGTGHSYTF
>TRBJ1-2|NA|TRBV19|NA
TGTGCCAGTAGTTCGGGACACTACTATGGCTACACCTTC
CASSSGHYYGYTF
>TRBJ1-1|NA|TRBV19|NA
TGTGCCAGTAGTCTCTCTCGCACTGAAGCTTTCTTT
CASSLSRTEAFF
>TRBJ2-2|NA|TRBV5-1|NA
TGCGCCAGCAGCCTGGTCGGGGGTAGCGGGAACACCGGGGAGCTGTTTTTT
CASSLVGGSGNTGELFF
>TRBJ1-1|NA|TRBV7-9|TRBD1
TGTGCCAGCAGCCCACCGGGACAGTTGAACACTGAAGCTTTCTTT
CASSPPGQLNTEAFF
>TRBJ1-1|NA|TRBV7-2|NA
TGTGCCAGCAGCCCAGACAGGATGGGAGCTTTCTTT
CASSPDRMGAFF
>TRBJ2-5|NA|TRBV4-3|TRBD2
TGCGCCAGCAGCCAAGACCCAGCGGGGGGAGTATTAGAGACCCAGTACTTC
CASSQDPAGGVLETQYF
>TRBJ2-1|NA|TRBV18|NA
TGTGCCAGCTCACCTACGCAGGGTGCCTACAATGAGCAGTTCTTC
CASSPTQGAYNEQFF
>TRBJ1-4|NA|TRBV29-1|TRBD1
TGCAGCGTTCCAGACAGGGTTAGCGAAAAACTGTTTTTT
CSVPDRVSEKLFF
>TRBJ1-2|NA|TRBV6-5|NA
TGTGCCAGCCACCCTGGGGGGGTTAGGAACTATGGCTACACCTTC
CASHPGGVRNYGYTF
>TRBJ1-1|NA|TRBV19|NA
TGTGCCAGTAGTAGCCGAGGACAGCTTAACACTGAAGCTTTCTTT
CASSSRGQLNTEAFF
>TRBJ2-5|NA|TRBV10-3|TRBD2
TGTGCCATCAGTGAGCCGGGAGGTCGGCAGGGACAAGAGACCCAGTACTTC
CAISEPGGRQGQETQYF
>TRBJ1-2|medium-sized|TRBV27|NA
TGTGCCAGCAGTGCTCCGGCAGAGGGTGGCTACACCTTC
CASSAPAEGGYTF
>TRBJ2-2|NA|TRBV2|NA
TGTGCCAGCAGGGCCTGGGTACGGTCCACAGGCGGGGAGCTGTTTTTT
CASRAWVRSTGGELFF
>TRBJ2-7|few|TRBV4-1|TRBD1
TGCGCCAGCAGCCGAGGACAGGGGACCTACGAGCAGTACTTC
CASSRGQGTYEQYF
>TRBJ1-2|NA|TRBV19|TRBD1
TGTGCCAGTGGGCCCACAGGGGCCCAGACTAGTGGCTACACCTTC
CASGPTGAQTSGYTF